This T cell receptor beta chain appears in the sequencing data of a study of CD8 T cells in ankylosing spondylitis. Whole-study findings and limits: Significantly higher representation of disease-linked clones was reported for matched ankylosing spondylitis synovial fluid. Seemingly distinctive of ankylosing spondylitis blood was a TCR beta motif formed by eight highly homologous variants. Clones linked to the disease showed a CD8+ phenotype. They occurred at relatively low frequencies in peripheral blood.

The TCR beta libraries were generated through quantitative 5'-RACE incorporating molecular barcodes. One entry per CDR3 protein results from TCRdb running MiXCR on the 5' RACE reads. Of approximately 300,000 distinct CDR3 sequences listed, around 20% are singletons. Comments on this clonotype: Its antigen is unidentified.

CDR3 length equals 15 residues. CDR1 MGHDK and CDR2 SYGVNS come from the germline V gene. Trimming cost V 0 bases and J 5 bases, with 13 bases left between them. The TCR sequence derives from a female donor with ankylosing spondylitis or in good health (not recorded which). Source material: blood, either unsorted or a sorted T cell fraction (not recorded which). The chain couples TRBV25-1 to TRBJ2-5, with a tentative D call TRBD2 (6 bases). The CDR3 nucleotides read TGTGCCAGCAGTGAATATGGAGGAGGGAGGGAGACCCAGTACTTC. Encoded protein: CASSEYGGGRETQYF.